This is a list of T cell receptor beta chains from one sample in a study of cytomegalovirus exposure and HLA in healthy donors. TCRdb's table, derived via immunoSEQ multiplex PCR, lists solely in-frame clones and lacks some. Of around 85,000 clones in the sample, 60% to 80% are singletons; the top ten hold roughly 25%. Sequencing used PBMCs. All receptors come from a woman in her fifties or sixties in good health and CMV-seropositive. Each CDR3 is given with its conserved first and last residue.

>TRBJ2-7|TRBV7-8
CASSLGTGELQYF
>TRBJ2-1|TRBV7-2
CATGVYEFTDEQFF
>TRBJ1-1|TRBV5-8
CASSLVGRMNTEAFF
>TRBJ1-3|TRBV6-1
CASSEVRGRLGNTIYF
>TRBJ2-1|TRBV11-2
CASSLASGSGLGEQFF
>TRBJ1-1|TRBV19
CATRKRAEAFF
>TRBJ1-1|TRBV14
CASSQRMNTEAFF
>TRBJ2-2|TRBV7-3
CASSLHSGGNTGELFF
>TRBJ2-1|TRBV7-9
CASSLAGSSYNEQFF
>TRBJ1-3|TRBV27
CASSAQVSSGNTIYF
>TRBJ2-5|TRBV7-2
CASSYQTGQETQYF
>TRBJ1-4|TRBV2
CASSRLATNEKLFF
>TRBJ2-1|TRBV2
CASRPGLHGNEQFF
>TRBJ1-5|TRBV19
CASSETGTNNQPQHF
>TRBJ2-5|TRBV7-3
CASSRLGGGVLETQYF
>TRBJ2-6|TRBV2
CASTGRGSGANVLTF
>TRBJ1-3|TRBV9
CASSPRRVRGNTIYF
>TRBJ2-3|TRBV5-1
CASSLVGGPDTQYF
>TRBJ2-7|TRBV29-1
CSASGGGAAGYEQYF
>TRBJ2-7|TRBV18
CASSPITSYEQYF
>TRBJ1-1|TRBV7-3
CASSLTTGTEAFF
>TRBJ2-7|TRBV4-2
CASRDIGGGSSYEQYF
>TRBJ1-3|TRBV30
CAWRGDRDAGNTIYF